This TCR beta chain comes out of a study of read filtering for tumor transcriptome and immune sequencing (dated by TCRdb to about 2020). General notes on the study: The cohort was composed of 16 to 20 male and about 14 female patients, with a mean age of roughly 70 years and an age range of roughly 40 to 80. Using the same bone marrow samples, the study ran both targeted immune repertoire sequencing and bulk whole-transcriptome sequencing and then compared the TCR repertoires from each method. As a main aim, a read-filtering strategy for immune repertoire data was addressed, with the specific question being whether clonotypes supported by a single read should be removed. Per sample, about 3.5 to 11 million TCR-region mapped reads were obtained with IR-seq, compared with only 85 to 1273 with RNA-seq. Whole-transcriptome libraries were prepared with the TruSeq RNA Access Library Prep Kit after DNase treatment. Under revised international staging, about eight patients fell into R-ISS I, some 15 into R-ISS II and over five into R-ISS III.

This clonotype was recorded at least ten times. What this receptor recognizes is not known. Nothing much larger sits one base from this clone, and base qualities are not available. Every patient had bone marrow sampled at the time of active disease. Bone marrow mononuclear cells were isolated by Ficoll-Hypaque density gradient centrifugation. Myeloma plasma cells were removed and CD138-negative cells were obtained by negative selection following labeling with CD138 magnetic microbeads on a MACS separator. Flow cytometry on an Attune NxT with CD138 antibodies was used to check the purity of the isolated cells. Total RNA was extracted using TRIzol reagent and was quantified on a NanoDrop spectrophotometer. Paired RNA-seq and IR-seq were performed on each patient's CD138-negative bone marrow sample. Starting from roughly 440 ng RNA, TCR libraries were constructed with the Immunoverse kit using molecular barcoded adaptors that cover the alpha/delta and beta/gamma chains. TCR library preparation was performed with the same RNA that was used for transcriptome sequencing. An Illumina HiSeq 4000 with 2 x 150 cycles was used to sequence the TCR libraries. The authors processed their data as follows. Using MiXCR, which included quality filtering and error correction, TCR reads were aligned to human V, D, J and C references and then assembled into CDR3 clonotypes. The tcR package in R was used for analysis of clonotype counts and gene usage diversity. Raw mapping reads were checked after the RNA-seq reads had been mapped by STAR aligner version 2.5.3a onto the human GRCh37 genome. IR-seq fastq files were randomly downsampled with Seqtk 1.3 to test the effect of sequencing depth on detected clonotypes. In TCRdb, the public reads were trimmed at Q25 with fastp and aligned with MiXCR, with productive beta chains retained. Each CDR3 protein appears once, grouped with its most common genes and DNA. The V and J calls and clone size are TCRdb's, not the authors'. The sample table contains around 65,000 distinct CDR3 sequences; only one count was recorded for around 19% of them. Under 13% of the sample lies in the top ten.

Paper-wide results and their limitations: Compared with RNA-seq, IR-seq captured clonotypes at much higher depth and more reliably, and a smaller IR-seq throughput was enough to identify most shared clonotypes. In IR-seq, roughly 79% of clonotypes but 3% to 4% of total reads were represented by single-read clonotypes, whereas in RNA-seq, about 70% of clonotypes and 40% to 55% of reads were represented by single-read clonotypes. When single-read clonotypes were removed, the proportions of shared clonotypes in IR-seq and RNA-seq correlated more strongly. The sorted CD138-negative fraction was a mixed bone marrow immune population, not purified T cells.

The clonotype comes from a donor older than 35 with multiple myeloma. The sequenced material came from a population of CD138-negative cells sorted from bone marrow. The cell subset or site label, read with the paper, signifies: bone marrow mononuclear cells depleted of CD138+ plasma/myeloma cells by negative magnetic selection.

The nucleotide sequence reads as follows: TGCAGTGTCCGAATTGGACAGCCATCTAACTATGGCTACACCTTC. This sequence encodes CSVRIGQPSNYGYTF. In this chain, TRBV20-1 is recombined with TRBJ1-2, and possibly TRBD1, on 6 matching bases. Including cysteine and phenylalanine, the CDR3 has 15 amino acids. The retained sequence is limited to the CDR3, 45 bases, with the frame set at the first base. V gives up 7 bases and J gives up 0 bases, and the segment between their germline ends measures 18 bases. As encoded in the germline V gene (reference sequence), CDR1 is DFQATT while CDR2 is SNEGSKA.